This T cell receptor beta chain was identified in a study of blood T cell repertoires in COVID-19. About the study: The analysed material was cDNA or gDNA that came from T cells, B-cell-depleted T cells, or PBMCs.

Germline CDR1 reads ENHRY; CDR2 reads SYGVKD. The CDR3 runs 12 residues. V lost 8 bases, J lost 7 bases, and 4 bases stayed unmatched. Authors' processing steps: It was from reference gene primer amplification that nucleated cell counts were estimated. TCRdb keeps only in-frame clones here, not all; method: immunoSEQ multiplex PCR. V and J calls and clone size follow that table, whereas D and trimming were derived from the DNA. This sample has around 140,000 clones, with approximately 90% found just once. The count of this clone is one. J is TRBJ2-3 and V is TRBV10-3, with 9 bases lining up with TRBD1. The sequenced sample consisted of peripheral blood. The origin of this receptor is a man between 60 and 75 years old with active or convalescent COVID-19. The CDR3 spells CAIGTGPHTQYF. CDR3 coding DNA: TGTGCCATCGGGACAGGGCCCCATACGCAGTATTTT.